This T cell receptor (beta chain) was recovered during a study of blood T cell repertoires in COVID-19. This table comes from immunoSEQ multiplex PCR, and its TCRdb copy is limited to in-frame clones, with some not included. The repertoire holds 90,000 to 120,000 clones, with 75% to 85% as singletons. V gave up 7 bases and J gave up 4 bases; unmatched junction bases: 9. The CDR3 consists of 13 residues. Germline loops: CDR1 SQVTM, CDR2 ANQGSEA. This clone was found many times. Sequencing was done on a sample of peripheral blood. This receptor was obtained from a man aged 55 to 70 with acute or convalescent COVID-19. This sequence joins TRBV29-1 and TRBJ1-2, with 7 bases fitting TRBD1. The CDR3 DNA follows: TGCAGCGCCTCAACAGGGGCAGTCTATGGCTACACCTTC. Its translation: CSASTGAVYGYTF. The complete variable domain, with remaining parts taken from reference TRBV29-1 and TRBJ1-2, reads SAVISQKPSRDICQRGTSLTIQCQVDSQVTMMFWYRQQPGQSLTLIATANQGSEATYESGFVIDKFPISRPNLTFSTLTVSNMSPEDSSIYLCSASTGAVYGYTFGSGTRLTVV.